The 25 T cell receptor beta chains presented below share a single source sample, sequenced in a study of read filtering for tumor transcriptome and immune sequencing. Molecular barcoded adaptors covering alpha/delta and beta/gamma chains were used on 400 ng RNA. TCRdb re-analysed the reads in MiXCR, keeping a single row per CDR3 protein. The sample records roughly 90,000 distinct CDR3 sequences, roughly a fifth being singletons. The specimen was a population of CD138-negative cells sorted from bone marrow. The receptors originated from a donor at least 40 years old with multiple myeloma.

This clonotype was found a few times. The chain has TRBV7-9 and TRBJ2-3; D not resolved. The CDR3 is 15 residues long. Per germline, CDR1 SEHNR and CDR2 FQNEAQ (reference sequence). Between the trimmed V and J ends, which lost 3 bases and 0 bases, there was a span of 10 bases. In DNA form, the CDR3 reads TGTGCCAGCAGCTTCCTCTTACCTAGCACAGATACGCAGTATTTT. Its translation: CASSFLLPSTDTQYF.

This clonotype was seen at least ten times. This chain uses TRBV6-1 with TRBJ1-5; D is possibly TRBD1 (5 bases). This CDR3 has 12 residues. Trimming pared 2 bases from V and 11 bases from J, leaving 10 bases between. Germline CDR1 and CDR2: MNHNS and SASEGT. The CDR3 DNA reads TGTGCCAGCAGTGAAACGGCGGGGGCCCAGCATTTT. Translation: CASSETAGAQHF.

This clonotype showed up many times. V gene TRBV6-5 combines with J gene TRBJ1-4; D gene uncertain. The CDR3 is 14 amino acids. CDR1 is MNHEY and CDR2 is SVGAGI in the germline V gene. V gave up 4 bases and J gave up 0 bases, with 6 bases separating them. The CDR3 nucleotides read TGTGCCAGCAGTTCCTCCGCAACTAATGAAAAACTGTTTTTT. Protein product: CASSSSATNEKLFF.

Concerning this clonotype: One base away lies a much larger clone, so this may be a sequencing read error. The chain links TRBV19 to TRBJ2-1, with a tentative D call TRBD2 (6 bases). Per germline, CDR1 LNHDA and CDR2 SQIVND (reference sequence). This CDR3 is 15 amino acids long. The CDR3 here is CPSIPPGLGHNEQFF. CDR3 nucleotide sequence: TGTCCCAGTATCCCCCCGGGACTCGGCCACAATGAGCAGTTCTTC.

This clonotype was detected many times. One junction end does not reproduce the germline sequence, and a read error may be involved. The CDR3 DNA reads TGCAGTGCGAGAGCCGTGGGGGGGATGAACACCGGGGAGCTGTTTTTT. Its protein is CSARAVGGMNTGELFF. This sequence joins TRBV20-1 and TRBJ2-2; 7 bases fit TRBD2. Germline CDR1 and CDR2: DFQATT and SNEGSKA (reference sequence). The CDR3 loop spans 16 amino acids.

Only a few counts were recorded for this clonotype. The chain's CDR3 is CSARGPGRLSSYNEQFF. The CDR3, as DNA: TGCAGTGCTAGAGGACCGGGACGCTTGAGCTCCTACAATGAGCAGTTCTTC. The chain employs TRBV20-1 and TRBJ2-1; TRBD1 or TRBD2 may be the D gene (5 bases each). Germline V gene sequence: CDR1 DFQATT, CDR2 SNEGSKA (reference sequence). Trimming removed 1 base at V and 0 bases at J, with 16 bases between. The CDR3 has 17 amino acids.

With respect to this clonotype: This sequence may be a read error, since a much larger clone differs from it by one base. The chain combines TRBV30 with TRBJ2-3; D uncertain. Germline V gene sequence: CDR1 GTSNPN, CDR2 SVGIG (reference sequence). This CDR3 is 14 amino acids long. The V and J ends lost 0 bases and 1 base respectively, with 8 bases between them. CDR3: CAWSVLPGTDTQYF. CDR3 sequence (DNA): TGTGCCTGGAGTGTACTCCCGGGCACAGATACGCAGTATTTT.

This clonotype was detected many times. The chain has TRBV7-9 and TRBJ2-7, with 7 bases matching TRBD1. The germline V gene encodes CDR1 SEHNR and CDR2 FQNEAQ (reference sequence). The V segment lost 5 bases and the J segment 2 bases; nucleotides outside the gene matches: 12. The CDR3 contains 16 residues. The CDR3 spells CASSPYRQGGAYEQYF. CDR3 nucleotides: TGTGCCAGCAGCCCCTATCGACAGGGTGGGGCCTACGAGCAGTACTTC.

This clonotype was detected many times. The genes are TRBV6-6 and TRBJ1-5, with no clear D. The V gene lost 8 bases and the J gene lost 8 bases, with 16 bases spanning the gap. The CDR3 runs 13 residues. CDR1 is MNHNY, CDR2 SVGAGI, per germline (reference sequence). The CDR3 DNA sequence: TGTGCCAGCGCCGCCGGGATATCGGAGCCCCAGCATTTT. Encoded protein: CASAAGISEPQHF.

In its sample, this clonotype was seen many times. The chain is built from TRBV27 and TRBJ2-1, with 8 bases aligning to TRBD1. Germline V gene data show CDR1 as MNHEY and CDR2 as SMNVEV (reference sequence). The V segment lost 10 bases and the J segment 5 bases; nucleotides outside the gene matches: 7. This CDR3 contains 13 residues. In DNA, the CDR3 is TGTGCCACCCGGGACAGGCCTCACAATGAGCAGTTCTTC. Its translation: CATRDRPHNEQFF.

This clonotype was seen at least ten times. The CDR3 sequence: CASSRASRETQYF. CDR3 DNA: TGTGCCAGCTCACGGGCCTCCAGGGAGACCCAGTACTTC. This rearrangement joins TRBV18 to TRBJ2-5; no definite D call. From germline, CDR1 is KGHSH and CDR2 LQKENI. V gave up 4 bases and J gave up 5 bases, with 11 bases separating them. The CDR3 has 13 amino acids.

The CDR3 sequence: CASSLTVNQPQHF. CDR3 sequence (DNA): TGTGCCAGCAGCTTGACAGTGAATCAGCCCCAGCATTTT. The rearrangement joins TRBV7-3 to TRBJ1-5; possible D gene TRBD1, 5 bases. The CDR3 extends over 13 amino acids. Germline assignment: CDR1 SGHTA and CDR2 FQGTGA. V was clipped by 3 bases and J by 4 bases, with 7 bases between them.

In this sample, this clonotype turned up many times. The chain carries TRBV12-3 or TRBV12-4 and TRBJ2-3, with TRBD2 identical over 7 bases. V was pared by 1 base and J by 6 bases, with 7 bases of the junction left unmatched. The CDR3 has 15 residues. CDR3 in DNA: TGTGCCAGCAGTTTAGTGGGGACTACGTTGGATACGCAGTATTTT. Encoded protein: CASSLVGTTLDTQYF.

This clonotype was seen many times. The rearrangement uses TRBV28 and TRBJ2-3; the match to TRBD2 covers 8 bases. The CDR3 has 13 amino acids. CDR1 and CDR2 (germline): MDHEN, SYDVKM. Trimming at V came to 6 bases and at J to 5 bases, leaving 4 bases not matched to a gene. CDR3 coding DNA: TGTGCCAGCAGGTCGCGGGGGGTAGATACGCAGTATTTT. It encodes CASRSRGVDTQYF.

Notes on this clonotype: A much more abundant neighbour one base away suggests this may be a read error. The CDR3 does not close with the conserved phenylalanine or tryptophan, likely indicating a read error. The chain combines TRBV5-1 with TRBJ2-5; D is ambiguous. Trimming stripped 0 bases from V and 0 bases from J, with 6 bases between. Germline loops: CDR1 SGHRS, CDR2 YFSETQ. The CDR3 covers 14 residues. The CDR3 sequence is CASSLEGNQETQYL. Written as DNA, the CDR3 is TGCGCCAGCAGCTTGGAAGGGAACCAAGAGACCCAGTACCTC.

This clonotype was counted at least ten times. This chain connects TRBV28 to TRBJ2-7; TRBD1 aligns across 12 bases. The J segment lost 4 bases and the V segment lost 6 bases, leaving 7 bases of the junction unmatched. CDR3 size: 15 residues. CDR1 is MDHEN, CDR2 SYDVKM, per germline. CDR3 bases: TGTGCCAGCAGCCCGTGGGGACAGGGGGCTTACGAGCAGTACTTC. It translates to CASSPWGQGAYEQYF.

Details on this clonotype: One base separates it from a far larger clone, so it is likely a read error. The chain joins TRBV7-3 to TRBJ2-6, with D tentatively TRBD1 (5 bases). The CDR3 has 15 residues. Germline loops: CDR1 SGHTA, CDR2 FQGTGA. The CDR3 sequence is CACSLQESGANVLTF. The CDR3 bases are TGTGCCTGCAGCTTACAGGAATCTGGGGCCAACGTCCTGACTTTC.

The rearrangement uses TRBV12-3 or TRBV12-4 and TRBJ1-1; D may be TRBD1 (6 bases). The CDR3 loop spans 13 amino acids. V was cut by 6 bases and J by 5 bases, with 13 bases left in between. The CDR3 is CASSIQGGTEAFF. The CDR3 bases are TGTGCCAGCAGCATACAGGGAGGGACTGAAGCTTTCTTT.

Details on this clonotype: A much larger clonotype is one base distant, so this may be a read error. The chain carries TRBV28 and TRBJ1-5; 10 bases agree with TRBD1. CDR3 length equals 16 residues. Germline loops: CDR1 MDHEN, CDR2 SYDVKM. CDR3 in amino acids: CASSPLTGGGNQPLHF. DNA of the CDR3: TGTGCCAGCAGTCCTCTGACAGGGGGCGGCAATCAGCCCCTGCATTTT.

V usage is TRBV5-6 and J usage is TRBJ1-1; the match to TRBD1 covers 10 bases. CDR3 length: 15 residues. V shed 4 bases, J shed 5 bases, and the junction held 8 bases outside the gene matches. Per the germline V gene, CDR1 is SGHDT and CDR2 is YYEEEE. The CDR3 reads CASSADRGRRTEAFF. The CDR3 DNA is TGTGCCAGCAGCGCTGACAGGGGGCGACGTACTGAAGCTTTCTTT.

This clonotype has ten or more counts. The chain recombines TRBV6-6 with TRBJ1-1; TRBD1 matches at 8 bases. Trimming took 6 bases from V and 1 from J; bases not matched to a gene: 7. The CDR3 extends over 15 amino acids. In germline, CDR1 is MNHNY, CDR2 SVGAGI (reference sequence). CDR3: CASSRTDRGNTEAFF. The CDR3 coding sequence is TGTGCCAGCAGCCGAACCGACAGGGGGAACACTGAAGCTTTCTTT.

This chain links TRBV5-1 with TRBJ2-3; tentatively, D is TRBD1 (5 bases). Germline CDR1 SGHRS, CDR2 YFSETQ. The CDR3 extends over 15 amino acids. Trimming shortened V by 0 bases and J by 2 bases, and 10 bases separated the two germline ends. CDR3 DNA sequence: TGCGCCAGCAGCTTGGTGGCCAGGGACACAGATACGCAGTATTTT. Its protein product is CASSLVARDTDTQYF. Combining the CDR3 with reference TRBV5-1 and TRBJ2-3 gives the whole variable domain KAGVTQTPRYLIKTRGQQVTLSCSPISGHRSVSWYQQTPGQGLQFLFEYFSETQRNKGNFPGRFSGRQFSNSRSEMNVSTLELGDSALYLCASSLVARDTDTQYFGPGTRLTVL.

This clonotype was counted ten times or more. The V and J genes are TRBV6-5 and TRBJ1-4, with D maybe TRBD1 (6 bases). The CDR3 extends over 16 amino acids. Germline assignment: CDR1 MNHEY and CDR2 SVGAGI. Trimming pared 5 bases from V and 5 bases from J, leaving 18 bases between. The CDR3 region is CASSPFWGAENEKLFF. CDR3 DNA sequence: TGTGCCAGCAGTCCATTTTGGGGGGCAGAGAATGAAAAACTGTTTTTT.

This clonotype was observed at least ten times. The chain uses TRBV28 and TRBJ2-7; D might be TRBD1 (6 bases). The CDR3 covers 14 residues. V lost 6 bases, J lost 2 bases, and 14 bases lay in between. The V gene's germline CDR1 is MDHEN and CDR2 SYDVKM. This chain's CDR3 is CASRTGRWAYEQYF. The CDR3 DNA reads TGTGCCAGCAGAACAGGGCGTTGGGCCTACGAGCAGTACTTC.

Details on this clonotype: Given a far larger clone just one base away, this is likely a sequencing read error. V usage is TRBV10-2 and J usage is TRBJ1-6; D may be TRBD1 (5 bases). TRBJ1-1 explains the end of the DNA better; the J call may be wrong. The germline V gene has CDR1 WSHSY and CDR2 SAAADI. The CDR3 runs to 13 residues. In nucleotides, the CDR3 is TGCGCCAGCACTAGGGGCGGTGGGACTGAAGCTTTCTTT. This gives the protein CASTRGGGTEAFF.